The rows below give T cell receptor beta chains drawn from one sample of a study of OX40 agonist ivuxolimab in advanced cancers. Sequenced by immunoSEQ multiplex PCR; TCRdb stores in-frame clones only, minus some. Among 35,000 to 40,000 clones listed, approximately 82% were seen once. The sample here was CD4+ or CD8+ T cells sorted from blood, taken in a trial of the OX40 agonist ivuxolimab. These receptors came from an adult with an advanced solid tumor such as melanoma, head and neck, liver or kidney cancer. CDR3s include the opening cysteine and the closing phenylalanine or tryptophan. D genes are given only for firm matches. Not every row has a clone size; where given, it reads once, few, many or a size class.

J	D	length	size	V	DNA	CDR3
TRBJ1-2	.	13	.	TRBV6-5	TGTGCCAGCAGTTCCTCAGGGCCCTATGGCTACACCTTC	CASSSSGPYGYTF
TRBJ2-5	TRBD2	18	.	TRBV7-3	TGTGCCAGCAGCCCTAGTAAGATAACACTAGCGCTATTTGAGACCCAGTACTTC	CASSPSKITLALFETQYF
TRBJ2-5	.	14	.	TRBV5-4	TGTGCCAGCAGCTACTTCGGGACACCAGGGGCCCAGTACTTC	CASSYFGTPGAQYF
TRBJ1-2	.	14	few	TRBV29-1	TGCAGCGTTGGGGGCAAGGGGAAGAACTATGGCTACACCTTC	CSVGGKGKNYGYTF
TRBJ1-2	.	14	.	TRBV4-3	TGCGCCAGCTCCGACCCCGGACGGCAATATGGCTACACCTTC	CASSDPGRQYGYTF
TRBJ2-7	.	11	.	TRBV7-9	TGTGCCAGCAGCCCCCAGGGGAAGCAGTACTTC	CASSPQGKQYF
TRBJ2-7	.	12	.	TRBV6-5	TGTGCCAGCAGTTGGGACACCTACGAGCAGTACTTC	CASSWDTYEQYF
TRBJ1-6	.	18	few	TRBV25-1	TGTGCCAGCAGTGAAGACGACCGGGGGGGAGTCTATAATTCACCCCTCCACTTT	CASSEDDRGGVYNSPLHF
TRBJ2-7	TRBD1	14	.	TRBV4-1	TGCGCCAGCAGCCAATGGGACAGGTCCTCACAGCAGTACTTC	CASSQWDRSSQQYF
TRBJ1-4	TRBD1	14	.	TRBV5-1	TGCGCCAGCAGCACGGGGACAGGGGGAGAAAAACTGTTTTTT	CASSTGTGGEKLFF
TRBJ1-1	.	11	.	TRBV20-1	TGCAGTGCTAGACAGAACACTGAAGCTTTCTTT	CSARQNTEAFF
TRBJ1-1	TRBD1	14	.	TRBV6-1	TGTGCCAGCACCTGGACAGGGCGTAAGGCTGAAGCTTTCTTT	CASTWTGRKAEAFF
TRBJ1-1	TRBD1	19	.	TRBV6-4	TGTGCCAGCAGTGACCCGACAGGGTCGTTTTTAAATTTCTATTCTGAAGCTTTCTTT	CASSDPTGSFLNFYSEAFF
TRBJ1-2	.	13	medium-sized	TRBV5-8	TGTGCCAGCAGCTTGGGGGGAACCTATGGCTACACCTTC	CASSLGGTYGYTF
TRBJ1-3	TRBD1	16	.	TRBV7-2	TGTGCCAGCAGCGCACCACAGGGGGTATCTGGAAACACCATATATTTT	CASSAPQGVSGNTIYF
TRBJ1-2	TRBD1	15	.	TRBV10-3	TGTGCCATCTCGGGACAGCTGTCCGGTTCCTATGGCTACACCTTC	CAISGQLSGSYGYTF
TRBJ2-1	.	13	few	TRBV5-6	TGTGCCAGCAGCTTGGGGCGCTTGTATGAGCAGTTCTTC	CASSLGRLYEQFF
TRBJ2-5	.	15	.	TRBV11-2	TGTGCCAGCCAGCACCCCATAGGGACCCAAGAGACCCAGTACTTC	CASQHPIGTQETQYF
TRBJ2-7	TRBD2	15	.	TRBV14	TGTGCCAGCAGCCAACTAGCGGGAGTCTCCTACGAGCAGTACTTC	CASSQLAGVSYEQYF
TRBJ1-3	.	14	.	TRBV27	TGTGCCAGCAGTCTCAGGGGTTCTGGAAACACCATATATTTT	CASSLRGSGNTIYF
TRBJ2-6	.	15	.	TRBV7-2	TGTGCCAGCAGCCCCGCTCCCTCTGGGGCCAACGTCCTGACTTTC	CASSPAPSGANVLTF
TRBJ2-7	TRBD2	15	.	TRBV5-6	TGTGCCAGCAGCTTGGACGGGCGGGGGGCCTACGAGCAGTACTTC	CASSLDGRGAYEQYF
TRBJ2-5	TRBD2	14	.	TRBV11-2	TGTGCCAGCAGCGCTGCGGGGGGCAGGAAGACCCAGTACTTC	CASSAAGGRKTQYF
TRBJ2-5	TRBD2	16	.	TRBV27	TGTGCCAGCAGTTTCCGTGGTCCCTCACTAGCGAACCAGGAGTACTTC	CASSFRGPSLANQEYF
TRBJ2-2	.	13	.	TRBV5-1	TGCGCCAGCAATGGGGCGGACACCGGGGAGCTGTTTTTT	CASNGADTGELFF
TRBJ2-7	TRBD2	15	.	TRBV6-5	TGTGCCAGCAGTTACCAGCGGGGGGGCGGTTACGAGCAGTACTTC	CASSYQRGGGYEQYF
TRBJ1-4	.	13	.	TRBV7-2	TGTGCCTCCTCCCTTGGGGGTGGTGAAAAACTGTTTTTT	CASSLGGGEKLFF
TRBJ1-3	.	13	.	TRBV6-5	TGTGCCACCACCGCGGGGTCTGGAAACACCATATATTTT	CATTAGSGNTIYF
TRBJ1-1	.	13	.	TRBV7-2	TGTGCCAGCAGTTATACGGGGAGCACTGAAGCTTTCTTT	CASSYTGSTEAFF
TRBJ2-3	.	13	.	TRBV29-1	TGCAGCGGACGGACAGATATCACAGATACGCAGTATTTT	CSGRTDITDTQYF
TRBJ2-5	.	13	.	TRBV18	TGTGCCAGCTCCCAAGCCCCCCAAGAGACCCAGTACTTC	CASSQAPQETQYF
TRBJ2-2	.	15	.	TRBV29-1	TGCAGCGTTGAGAAGGACCGCCGAAACGCCGGGGAGCTGTTTTTT	CSVEKDRRNAGELFF
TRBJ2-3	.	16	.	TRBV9	TGTGCCAGCAGCGTAGCTGGGCGATCCCACACAGATACGCAGTATTTT	CASSVAGRSHTDTQYF
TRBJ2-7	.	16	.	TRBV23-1	TGCGCCAGCAGCGACCCCCGGGACATAGTCTCCTACGAGCAGTACTTC	CASSDPRDIVSYEQYF
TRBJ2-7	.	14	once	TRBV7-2	TGTGCCAGCAGCTTAGGGACAGGTGCGGGGGAGCAGTACTTC	CASSLGTGAGEQYF
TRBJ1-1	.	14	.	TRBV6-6	TGTGCCAGCAGTTCGGGTTTGGGGGACACTGAAGCTTTCTTT	CASSSGLGDTEAFF
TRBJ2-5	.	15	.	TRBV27	TGTGCCAGCAGTTCACCAGGGAGAGGACAAGAGACCCAGTACTTC	CASSSPGRGQETQYF
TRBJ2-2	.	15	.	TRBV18	TGTGCCAGCTCACAATCGGAGGCGTCTGCCGGGGAGCTGTTTTTT	CASSQSEASAGELFF
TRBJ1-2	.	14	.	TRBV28	TGTGCCAGCAGTCTCGTCGACGGCTTATATGGCTACACCTTC	CASSLVDGLYGYTF
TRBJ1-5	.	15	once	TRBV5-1	TGCGCCAGCAGCTTGTATGGGGATTCCAATCAGCCCCAGCATTTT	CASSLYGDSNQPQHF
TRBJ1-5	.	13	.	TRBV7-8	TGTGCCAGCAGCTTAGTGGTACAGGGATTTTTGCATTTT	CASSLVVQGFLHF
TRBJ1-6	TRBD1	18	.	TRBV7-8	TGTGCCAGCAGCTTAGCCCACCCGACAGGGGGCTATAATTCACCCCTCCACTTT	CASSLAHPTGGYNSPLHF
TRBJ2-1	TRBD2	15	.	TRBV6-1	TGTGCCAGCAGCCCCAGGACTAGCGGGGGTTATGAGCAGTTCTTC	CASSPRTSGGYEQFF
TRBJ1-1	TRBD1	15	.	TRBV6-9	TGTGCCAGCATCCGGACAGGGGGAGTGAACACTGAAGCTTTCTTT	CASIRTGGVNTEAFF
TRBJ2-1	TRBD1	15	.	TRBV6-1	TGTGCCAGCAGTGGGGGACAGGGGGCACACAATGAGCAGTTCTTC	CASSGGQGAHNEQFF
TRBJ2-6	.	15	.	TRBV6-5	TGTGCCAGCAGTTACAGGAGCTCTGGGGCCAACGTCCTGACTTTC	CASSYRSSGANVLTF
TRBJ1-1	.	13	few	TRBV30	TGTGCCTGCCTCCGGGTCAGGAACACTGAAGCTTTCTTT	CACLRVRNTEAFF
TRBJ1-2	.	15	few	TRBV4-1	TGCGCCAGCAGCGACCGGACAATCTTTCTAAAGGGCTACACCTTC	CASSDRTIFLKGYTF
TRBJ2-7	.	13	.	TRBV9	TGTGCCAGCGGCGATCCACGCTCCTACGAGCAGTACTTC	CASGDPRSYEQYF
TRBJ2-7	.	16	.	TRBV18	TGTGCCAGCTCGGGTAACTGGGACGGTCAGTTCTACGAGCAGTACTTC	CASSGNWDGQFYEQYF
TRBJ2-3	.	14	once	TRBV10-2	TGCGCCAGCAGTGCTGAGCCTAGCACAGATACGCAGTATTTT	CASSAEPSTDTQYF
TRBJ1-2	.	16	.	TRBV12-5	TGTGCTAGTGGTCCAGGCCGAACCGAAAGGAACTATGGCTACACCTTC	CASGPGRTERNYGYTF
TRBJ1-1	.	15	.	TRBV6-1	TGTGCCAGCAGGGCCTTCACCGGGGGAAAGGGTGAAGCTTTCTTT	CASRAFTGGKGEAFF
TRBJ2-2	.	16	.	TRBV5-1	TGCGCCAGCAGCTTCTCCTATGACAGGACCACCGGGGAGCTGTTTTTT	CASSFSYDRTTGELFF
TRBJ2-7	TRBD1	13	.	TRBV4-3	TGCGCCAGCAGCCAAGATCACAGGGGCGAGCAGTACTTC	CASSQDHRGEQYF
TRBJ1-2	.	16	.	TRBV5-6	TGTGCCAGCACCCCGGGGAGACTCTCGGGGATCTATGGCTACACCTTC	CASTPGRLSGIYGYTF
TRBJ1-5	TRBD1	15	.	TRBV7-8	TGTGCCAGCAGCGGGGACAGGAACTTCAATCAGCCCCAGCATTTT	CASSGDRNFNQPQHF